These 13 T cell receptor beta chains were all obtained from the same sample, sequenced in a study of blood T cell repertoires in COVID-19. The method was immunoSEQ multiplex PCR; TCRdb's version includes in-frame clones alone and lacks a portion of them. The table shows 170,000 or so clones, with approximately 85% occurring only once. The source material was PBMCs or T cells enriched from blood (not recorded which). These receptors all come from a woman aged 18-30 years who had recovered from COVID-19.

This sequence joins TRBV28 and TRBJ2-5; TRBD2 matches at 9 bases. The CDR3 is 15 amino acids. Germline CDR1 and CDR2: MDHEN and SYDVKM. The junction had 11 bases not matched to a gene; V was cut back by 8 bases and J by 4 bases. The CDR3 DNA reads TGTGCCAGCGGGATACTAGCGGGTTTAGGAGAGACCCAGTACTTC. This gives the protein CASGILAGLGETQYF.

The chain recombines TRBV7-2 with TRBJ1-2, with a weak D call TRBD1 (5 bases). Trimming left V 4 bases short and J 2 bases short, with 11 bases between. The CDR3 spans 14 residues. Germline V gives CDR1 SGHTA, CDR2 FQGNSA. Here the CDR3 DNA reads TGTGCCAGCAGCTACCTAGACAGAAACTATGGCTACACCTTC. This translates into CASSYLDRNYGYTF.

Here the CDR3 reads CASSSAGTGSPVQYF. Written as DNA, the CDR3 is TGTGCCAGCAGCTCCGCCGGGACAGGGTCCCCCGTGCAGTACTTC. The rearrangement joins TRBV5-8 to TRBJ2-7, with 9 bases matching TRBD1. Trimming removed 3 bases from V and 9 bases from J; junction bases left unmatched: 13. The CDR3 has 15 amino acids. Germline CDR1 reads SGHTS; CDR2 reads YDEGEE.

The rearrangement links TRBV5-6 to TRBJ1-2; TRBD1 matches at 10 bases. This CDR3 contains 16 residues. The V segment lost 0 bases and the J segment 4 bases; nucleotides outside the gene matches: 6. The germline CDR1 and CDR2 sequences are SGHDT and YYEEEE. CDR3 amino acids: CASSLAGQGLSYGYTF. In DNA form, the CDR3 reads TGTGCCAGCAGCTTGGCGGGACAGGGGTTGAGCTATGGCTACACCTTC.

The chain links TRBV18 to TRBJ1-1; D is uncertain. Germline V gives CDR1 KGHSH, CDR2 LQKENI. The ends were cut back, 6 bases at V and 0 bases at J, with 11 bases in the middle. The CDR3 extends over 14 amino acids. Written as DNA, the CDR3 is TGTGCCAGCTCGCCGGTGGGCGTGAACACTGAAGCTTTCTTT. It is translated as CASSPVGVNTEAFF.

CDR3 region: CASSYAGQGYGYTF. CDR3 nucleotides: TGTGCCAGCAGTTACGCGGGACAGGGCTATGGCTACACCTTC. This rearrangement joins TRBV6-5 to TRBJ1-2, with 9 bases aligning to TRBD1. Per the germline V gene, CDR1 is MNHEY and CDR2 is SVGAGI. J gave up 4 bases and V 2 bases, and 2 bases lay outside the gene matches. The CDR3 length is 14 residues.

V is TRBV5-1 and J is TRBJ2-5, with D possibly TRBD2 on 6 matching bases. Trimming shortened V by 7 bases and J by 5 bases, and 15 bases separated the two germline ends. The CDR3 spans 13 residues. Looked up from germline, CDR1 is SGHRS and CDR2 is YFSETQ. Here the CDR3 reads CASSFGAGETQYF. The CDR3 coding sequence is TGCGCCAGCTCCTTTGGCGCGGGGGAGACCCAGTACTTC.

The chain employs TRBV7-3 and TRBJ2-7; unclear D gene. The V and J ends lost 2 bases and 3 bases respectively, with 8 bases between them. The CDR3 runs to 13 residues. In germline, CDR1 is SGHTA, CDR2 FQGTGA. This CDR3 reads CASSLGQYYEQYF. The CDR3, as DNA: TGTGCCAGCAGCTTAGGGCAGTACTACGAGCAGTACTTC.

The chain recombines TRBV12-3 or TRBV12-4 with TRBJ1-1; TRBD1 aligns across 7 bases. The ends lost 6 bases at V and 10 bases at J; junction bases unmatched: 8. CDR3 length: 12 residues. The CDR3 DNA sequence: TGTGCCAGCAGCCAAACCCAGGGGGGAGCTTTCTTT. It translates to CASSQTQGGAFF.

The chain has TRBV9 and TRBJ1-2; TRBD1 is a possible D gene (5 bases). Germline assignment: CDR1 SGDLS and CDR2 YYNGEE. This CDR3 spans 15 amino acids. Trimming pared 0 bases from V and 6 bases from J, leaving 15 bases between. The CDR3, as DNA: TGTGCCAGCAGCGTAGAAGGGGTTTTAGGTCATGGCTACACCTTC. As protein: CASSVEGVLGHGYTF.

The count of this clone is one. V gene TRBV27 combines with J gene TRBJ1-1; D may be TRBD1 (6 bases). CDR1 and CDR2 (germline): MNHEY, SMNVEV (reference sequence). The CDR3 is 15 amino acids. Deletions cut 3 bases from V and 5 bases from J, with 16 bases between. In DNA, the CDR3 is TGTGCCAGCAGTTTTGGCCAAACCCAGGGGACTGAAGCTTTCTTT. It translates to CASSFGQTQGTEAFF.

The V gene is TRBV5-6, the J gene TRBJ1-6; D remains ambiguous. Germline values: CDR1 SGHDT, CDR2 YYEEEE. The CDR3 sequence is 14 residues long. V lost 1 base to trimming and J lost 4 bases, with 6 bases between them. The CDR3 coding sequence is TGTGCCAGCAGCTTGCCCGAGTATAATTCACCCCTCCACTTT. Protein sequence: CASSLPEYNSPLHF.

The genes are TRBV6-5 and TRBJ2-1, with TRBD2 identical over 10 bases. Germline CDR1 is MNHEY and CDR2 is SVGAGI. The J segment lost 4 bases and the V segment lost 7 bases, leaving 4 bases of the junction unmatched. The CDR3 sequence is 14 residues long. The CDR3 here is CASTGTSEYNEQFF. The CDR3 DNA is TGTGCCAGCACCGGGACTAGCGAGTACAATGAGCAGTTCTTC.